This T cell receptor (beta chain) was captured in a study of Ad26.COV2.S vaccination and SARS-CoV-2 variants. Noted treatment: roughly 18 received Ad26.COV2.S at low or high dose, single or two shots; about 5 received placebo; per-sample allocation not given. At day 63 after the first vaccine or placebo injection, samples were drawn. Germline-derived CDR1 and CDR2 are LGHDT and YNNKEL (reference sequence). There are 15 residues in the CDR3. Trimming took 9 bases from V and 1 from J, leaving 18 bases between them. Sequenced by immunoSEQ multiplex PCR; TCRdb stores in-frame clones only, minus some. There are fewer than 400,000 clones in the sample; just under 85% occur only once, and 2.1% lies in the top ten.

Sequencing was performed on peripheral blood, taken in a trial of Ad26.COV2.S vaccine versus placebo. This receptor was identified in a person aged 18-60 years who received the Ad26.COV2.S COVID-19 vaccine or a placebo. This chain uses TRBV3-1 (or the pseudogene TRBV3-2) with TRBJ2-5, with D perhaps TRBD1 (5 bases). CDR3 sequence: CARTPRWGFQETQYF. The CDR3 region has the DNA TGTGCCAGGACACCGAGGTGGGGCTTCCAAGAGACCCAGTACTTC.